This is a list of T cell receptor beta chains from one sample in a study of T-cell memory formation after mild COVID-19. TCRdb independently ran MiXCR on the 5' RACE reads; one entry per CDR3 protein. The sample lists roughly 450,000 distinct CDR3 sequences, 18% occurring once. Sequenced sample: PBMCs or a T cell subset sorted from them (not recorded which). Receptors were obtained from a man in his late teens or twenties who had mild COVID-19 (a few samples of this study predate the infection). Cell type and time point are not known. Both conserved end residues are part of each CDR3. The D gene is left open where the match is weak. For some rows the clone size is stated as once, few or many, or as a class when expanded; others skip it.

TRBV29-1	-	-	TRBJ2-7	TGCAGCGTTGCGGAGTACAGGGTTGACGAGCAGTACTTC	CSVAEYRVDEQYF
TRBV7-8	once	TRBD1	TRBJ2-2	TGTGCCAGCAGCTTTAGAGGGGACAGTGAGGGGACCGGGGAGCTGTTTTTT	CASSFRGDSEGTGELFF
TRBV7-9	few	TRBD2	TRBJ2-1	TGTGCCAGCAGCTTAGAAAGCGGGGGGGCGGCTGAGCAGTTCTTC	CASSLESGGAAEQFF
TRBV7-9	few	-	TRBJ1-2	TGTGCCAGCAGCAACCGGGGACCTGGCTACACCTTC	CASSNRGPGYTF
TRBV4-1	few	-	TRBJ1-5	TGCGCCAGCAGCCAAAGGAACGGCTTCAATCAGCCCCAGCATTTT	CASSQRNGFNQPQHF
TRBV7-6	-	-	TRBJ2-5	TGTGCCAGCAGCTTGGACTGGGGGACCGGCGAGACCCAGTACTTC	CASSLDWGTGETQYF
TRBV7-2	few	-	TRBJ1-4	TGTGCCAGCAGCTTAGATTGGGGGGCGCGTTTTGATGAAAAACTGTTTTTT	CASSLDWGARFDEKLFF
TRBV18	-	-	TRBJ2-5	TGTGCCAGCTCACAGGACTCAACCGGAGGGACCCAGTACTTC	CASSQDSTGGTQYF
TRBV20-1	-	-	TRBJ2-2	TGCAGTGCTCCCGTTCTGGACTCCGGGGAGCTGTTTTTT	CSAPVLDSGELFF
TRBV3-1	few	-	TRBJ1-6	TGTGCCAGCAGCCAAGCTGGGGGTTCACCCCTCCACTTT	CASSQAGGSPLHF
TRBV7-2	few	TRBD2	TRBJ2-2	TGTGCCAGCAGCTTATGGATCGGGGGGACCGGGGAGCTGTTTTTT	CASSLWIGGTGELFF
TRBV4-3	many	-	TRBJ2-7	TGCGCCAGCAGCCAAGATCCGGACAACTCCTACGAGCAGTACTTC	CASSQDPDNSYEQYF
TRBV5-1	many	TRBD2	TRBJ2-5	TGCGCCAGCAGCTCCCAGGCTAGCGGGGTAGAGACCCAGTACTTC	CASSSQASGVETQYF
TRBV2	few	TRBD1	TRBJ1-1	TGTGCCAGCCCAGTTGCGACAGGGATCGACACTGAAGCTTTCTTT	CASPVATGIDTEAFF
TRBV2	few	-	TRBJ1-5	TGTGCCAGCAGTCGACAGTCCATTAGCAATCAGCCCCAGCATTTT	CASSRQSISNQPQHF
TRBV30	-	TRBD1	TRBJ2-7	TGTGCCTGGAGTGTAGGGCAGGGGGCATACGAGCAGTACTTC	CAWSVGQGAYEQYF
TRBV18	few	-	TRBJ2-5	TGTGCCAGCTCACCACAAGGAGGGTTTGGAGAGACCCAGTACTTC	CASSPQGGFGETQYF
TRBV7-6	-	-	TRBJ2-3	TGTGCCAGCAGTCAAGTAGGGGGGGTTGGCACAGATACGCAGTATTTT	CASSQVGGVGTDTQYF
TRBV7-6	few	-	TRBJ2-3	TGTGCCAGCAGCCACAAGGGGGGCACAGATACGCAGTATTTT	CASSHKGGTDTQYF
TRBV7-9	many	-	TRBJ1-2	TGTGCCAGCAGCTTAGAAACCAACTATGGCTACACCTTC	CASSLETNYGYTF
TRBV6-4	-	-	TRBJ2-3	TGTGCCAGCAGTGACTCGAGGCAGCCAGATACGCAGTATTTT	CASSDSRQPDTQYF
TRBV4-1	-	-	TRBJ2-4	TGCGCCAGCAGCCAAGGCTGGGCGCGCGGGGAGGTCAAAAACATTCAGTACTTC	CASSQGWARGEVKNIQYF